The sequence of this T cell receptor (beta chain) was determined in a study of blood T cell repertoires in COVID-19. CDR3 size: 19 residues. Original handling: Amplification with reference gene primers provided the estimates of nucleated cell counts. Repertoires were generated with immunoSEQ multiplex PCR, while TCRdb's copy carries only in-frame clones and drops some. Clone size and the V and J calls come from that table; the DNA yielded D and trimming. The sample includes roughly 500,000 clones, roughly 90% of them seen just once. Two negative PCRs, clearance, or symptom resolution had been documented for recovered Cohort 3 donors.

Specimen: PBMCs or T cells enriched from blood (not recorded which). This clonotype was obtained from a woman between 35 and 50 years old who had recovered from COVID-19. V usage is TRBV12-2 and J usage is TRBJ2-7; the DNA was not used to check the table's D call, TRBD1. TRBV12-2 is a pseudogene. In nucleotides, the CDR3 is TGTGCAAGCCTCTCAACAGGGGGCTCGAGGGAGTACCCCTCCTACGAGCAGTACTTC. Its translation: CASLSTGGSREYPSYEQYF.